The rows below give T cell receptor beta chains drawn from one sample of a study of cytomegalovirus exposure and HLA in healthy donors. This table comes from immunoSEQ multiplex PCR, and its TCRdb copy is limited to in-frame clones, with some not included. The table shows 150,000 to 200,000 clones, with around 80% occurring only once. Sequencing used PBMCs. All receptors come from a woman aged 30 to 39 in good health and CMV-seropositive. The CDR3 runs from the conserved cysteine through the conserved F or W.

V	J	CDR3
TRBV5-4	TRBJ2-3	CASSPTSGGSTDTQYF
TRBV20-1	TRBJ1-2	CSAYSLYGYTF
TRBV21-1	TRBJ2-3	CASSKVVGQGPLTDTQYF
TRBV13	TRBJ2-7	CASSRLGQAHEQYF
TRBV30	TRBJ2-7	CAWSVTGYEQYF
TRBV5-1	TRBJ2-5	CASSDGQPEETQYF
TRBV7-9	TRBJ2-5	CASSLVTGQETQYF
TRBV7-2	TRBJ2-7	CASSLGGSGGPSYYEQYF
TRBV6-6	-	CASSYTLGEQYF
TRBV10-3	TRBJ1-1	CAISESAGNTEAFF
TRBV6-1	TRBJ1-3	CASMLGGSGNTIYF
TRBV6-5	TRBJ1-5	CASSYSITGDQPQHF
TRBV19	TRBJ1-5	CASKEGRELFNQPQHF
TRBV6-5	-	CASTPTSGRGNEQYF
TRBV5-4	TRBJ2-2	CASSPAVPSGSLNTGELFF
TRBV29-1	TRBJ2-5	CSVDPGGMETQYF
TRBV6-5	TRBJ2-7	CASSYRVYPWYEQYF
TRBV25-1	TRBJ2-1	CASKGLANNEQFF
TRBV7-8	TRBJ2-4	CASSLRSAIAKNIQYF
TRBV5-1	TRBJ1-4	CASSPVNREANEKLFF